The 14 T cell receptor beta chains reported below all come from one sample, sequenced in a study of blood T cell repertoires in COVID-19. Clones were read by immunoSEQ multiplex PCR, and TCRdb kept only the in-frame ones, dropping some. The sample lists about 100,000 clones, 85% to 90% occurring once. The source material was peripheral blood. The origin of the receptors is a human donor in a cohort sampled during active COVID-19.

V usage is TRBV15 and J usage is TRBJ2-3; 12 positions agree with TRBD2. The V gene end was trimmed by 7 bases and the J gene end by 2 bases; junction bases not matched to a gene: 4. Germline V gene sequence: CDR1 LNHNV, CDR2 YYDKDF (reference sequence). This CDR3 is built from 15 residues. CDR3 residues: CATNLAGGPTDTQYF. The DNA of the CDR3 is TGTGCCACCAACCTAGCGGGAGGGCCCACAGATACGCAGTATTTT.

The V gene is TRBV14, the J gene TRBJ1-2; 7 nucleotides line up with TRBD1. Germline-derived CDR1 and CDR2 are SGHDN and FVKESK. CDR3 length: 14 residues. The junction had 6 bases not matched to a gene; V was cut back by 4 bases and J by 4 bases. For the CDR3, the DNA is TGTGCCAGCAGCCTGAGGGGGCAGTTCTATGGCTACACCTTC. Translated: CASSLRGQFYGYTF.

Here the CDR3 reads CASSLALRVDEAFF. The CDR3 DNA reads as TGCGCCAGCAGCTTGGCCCTGAGGGTGGATGAAGCTTTCTTT. V and J are TRBV5-1 and TRBJ1-1; D not resolved. Trimming removed 0 bases at V and 7 bases at J, with 13 bases between. The CDR3 sequence is 14 residues long. Per the germline V gene, CDR1 is SGHRS and CDR2 is YFSETQ.

The rearrangement joins TRBV18 to TRBJ1-3; 10 bases align to TRBD1. Trimming at V came to 6 bases and at J to 0 bases, leaving 8 bases not matched to a gene. The germline V gene encodes CDR1 KGHSH and CDR2 LQKENI. This CDR3 region has 17 residues. In nucleotides, the CDR3 is TGTGCCAGCTCCCCCGGGACAGGGGTCTCCTCTGGAAACACCATATATTTT. It encodes CASSPGTGVSSGNTIYF.

The chain employs TRBV18 and TRBJ1-2; TRBD1 matches at 8 bases. The CDR3 runs 14 residues. The V and J ends lost 1 base and 4 bases, in that order; junction bases with no gene match: 2. CDR1 KGHSH and CDR2 LQKENI come from the germline V gene. The chain's CDR3 is CASSPQGQGYGYTF. DNA of the CDR3: TGTGCCAGCTCACCACAAGGACAGGGCTATGGCTACACCTTC.

This clone was seen a few times. The rearrangement joins TRBV28 to TRBJ1-1; a weak D match, TRBD1 (6 bases). The germline V and J ends were trimmed by 6 bases and 7 bases, with 12 bases remaining between them. The CDR3 consists of 12 residues. The germline V gene has CDR1 MDHEN and CDR2 SYDVKM. The DNA of the CDR3 is TGTGCCAGCAGGAATACAGGGAATGAAGCTTTCTTT. Its protein is CASRNTGNEAFF.

The chain is built from TRBV6-5 and TRBJ2-7, with 8 bases aligning to TRBD1. The CDR3 runs to 13 residues. J was trimmed by 6 bases and V by 6 bases; bases with no gene match: 7. Germline CDR1 reads MNHEY; CDR2 reads SVGAGI. The CDR3 is CASRVPQGVEQYF. The CDR3, as DNA: TGTGCCAGCAGAGTCCCACAGGGGGTCGAGCAGTACTTC.

This clone was seen more than once but under ten times. The chain combines TRBV10-3 with TRBJ1-4; TRBD1 agrees at 7 bases. The junction had 1 base not matched to a gene; V was cut back by 0 bases and J by 3 bases. The CDR3 contains 15 residues. The germline V gene encodes CDR1 ENHRY and CDR2 SYGVKD. The CDR3 loop reads CAISESGQANEKLFF. The CDR3 DNA reads as TGTGCCATCAGTGAGTCTGGACAGGCTAATGAAAAACTGTTTTTT.

The chain couples TRBV7-2 to TRBJ2-7; TRBD2 matches 8 bases. The junction had 8 bases not matched to a gene; V was cut back by 4 bases and J by 0 bases. The CDR3 has 16 amino acids. CDR1 SGHTA and CDR2 FQGNSA come from the germline V gene. DNA for the CDR3: TGTGCCAGCAGCTGGATGTTCGGGACTAGCTCCTACGAGCAGTACTTC. Protein: CASSWMFGTSSYEQYF. Combining the CDR3 with reference TRBV7-2 and TRBJ2-7 gives the whole variable domain GAGVSQSPSNKVTEKGKDVELRCDPISGHTALYWYRQSLGQGLEFLIYFQGNSAPDKSGLPSDRFSAERTGGSVSTLTIQRTQQEDSAVYLCASSWMFGTSSYEQYFGPGTRLTVT.

The gene calls are TRBV2 and TRBJ2-3, with 8 bases fitting TRBD2. Germline trimming cut 6 bases from V and 3 bases from J; bases unmatched to any gene: 5. The germline V gene has CDR1 SNHLY and CDR2 FYNNEI. The CDR3 is 14 residues long. The CDR3 sequence is CASRGGLETDTQYF. The CDR3 DNA is TGTGCCAGCAGGGGGGGACTAGAAACAGATACGCAGTATTTT.

For this clone: The junction departs from germline at one end; a sequencing error may be responsible. This chain uses TRBV7-2 with TRBJ1-1, with TRBD1 as a possible D gene (6 bases). CDR3 length equals 14 residues. The germline CDR1 and CDR2 sequences are SGHTA and FQGNSA. The CDR3 region is CVSSSRGHNTEAFF. CDR3 DNA sequence: TGTGTCAGCAGCTCCAGGGGTCACAACACTGAAGCTTTCTTT.

The chain carries TRBV5-1 and TRBJ2-3; TRBD2 matches at 10 bases. V was pared by 0 bases and J by 2 bases, with 6 bases of the junction left unmatched. This CDR3 region has 17 residues. Germline CDR1 reads SGHRS; CDR2 reads YFSETQ. CDR3 sequence (DNA): TGCGCCAGCAGCTTGGGCAATCTAGCGGGGGTCACAGATACGCAGTATTTT. Protein: CASSLGNLAGVTDTQYF. The variable domain in full, completed from reference TRBV5-1 and TRBJ2-3, reads KAGVTQTPRYLIKTRGQQVTLSCSPISGHRSVSWYQQTPGQGLQFLFEYFSETQRNKGNFPGRFSGRQFSNSRSEMNVSTLELGDSALYLCASSLGNLAGVTDTQYFGPGTRLTVL.

The chain couples TRBV3-1 (or the pseudogene TRBV3-2) to TRBJ1-1; weak D call: TRBD1 (6 bases). The CDR3 loop spans 15 amino acids. Germline CDR1 reads LGHDT; CDR2 reads YNNKEL (reference sequence). Trimming removed 2 bases from V and 9 bases from J, with 19 bases in between. CDR3 DNA: TGTGCCAGCAGCCAACCCCTAACTGGACAGCAGAAAGCTTTCTTT. Protein sequence: CASSQPLTGQQKAFF.

The chain employs TRBV7-6 and TRBJ2-3, with TRBD2 as a possible D gene (6 bases). The CDR3 has 13 amino acids. The germline V gene has CDR1 SGHVS and CDR2 FNYEAQ. V lost 1 base to trimming and J lost 4 bases, with 6 bases between them. The CDR3 region has the DNA TGTGCCAGCAGCTTAGGACTAGCAGATACGCAGTATTTT. It specifies CASSLGLADTQYF.